Below, 26 T cell receptor beta chains from the same sample are listed, as sequenced in a study of blood T cell repertoires in COVID-19. Generated by immunoSEQ multiplex PCR, the TCRdb table keeps only in-frame clones and is missing some. The profile shows a few hundred thousand clones, roughly 87% of them singletons. Material for sequencing was PBMCs or T cells enriched from blood (not recorded which). The receptors originated from a woman between 50 and 59 years old who had recovered from COVID-19.

J is TRBJ1-2 and V is TRBV28; D not certain. This CDR3 is 12 amino acids long. From germline, CDR1 is MDHEN and CDR2 SYDVKM. Between the trimmed V and J ends, which lost 6 bases and 4 bases, there was a span of 9 bases. The CDR3 spells CASRDFGYGYTF. CDR3 nucleotide sequence: TGTGCCAGCAGGGACTTTGGCTATGGCTACACCTTC.

The rearrangement uses TRBV28 and TRBJ2-1; TRBD2 aligns across 9 bases. Germline CDR1 and CDR2: MDHEN and SYDVKM. The length of the CDR3 is 15 residues. V lost 4 bases, J lost 9 bases, and 10 bases stayed unmatched. The CDR3 is CASSSPVAGAGEQFF. In DNA form, the CDR3 reads TGTGCCAGCAGTTCCCCGGTAGCGGGAGCGGGTGAGCAGTTCTTC.

The CDR3 sequence is CASSPTPGGGNTEAFF. The CDR3 DNA reads as TGTGCCAGCTCACCGACACCAGGGGGTGGGAACACTGAAGCTTTCTTT. The rearrangement uses TRBV18 and TRBJ1-1, with TRBD1 identical over 7 bases. This CDR3 spans 16 amino acids. J was trimmed by 1 base and V by 3 bases; bases with no gene match: 8. Germline V CDR1 and CDR2: KGHSH, LQKENI.

This clone showed up just a few times. The chain is built from TRBV11-2 and TRBJ1-1; D ambiguous. V lost 2 bases to trimming and J lost 10 bases, with 17 bases between them. CDR1 and CDR2 (germline): SGHAT, FQNNGV. This CDR3 has 14 residues. Here the CDR3 reads CASSLSTGDRVAFF. CDR3 coding DNA: TGTGCCAGCAGCTTAAGTACGGGAGATCGAGTAGCTTTCTTT.

CDR3 protein: CASSTATGGPYEQYF. Here the CDR3 DNA reads TGTGCCAGTAGTACCGCCACGGGGGGCCCGTACGAGCAGTACTTC. This chain links TRBV19 with TRBJ2-7, with a weak D call TRBD2 (7 bases). The CDR3 loop spans 15 amino acids. Per germline, CDR1 LNHDA and CDR2 SQIVND (reference sequence). The V end was cut by 4 bases, the J end by 4 bases, with 17 bases between.

V is TRBV18 and J is TRBJ1-1; 7 bases align to TRBD1. The germline gives CDR1 KGHSH, CDR2 LQKENI. With V trimmed by 6 bases and J by 3 bases, 7 bases remained unmatched. The CDR3 loop spans 14 amino acids. Here the CDR3 reads CASSPLQGDTEAFF. The CDR3 DNA reads TGTGCCAGCTCGCCCCTCCAGGGGGACACTGAAGCTTTCTTT. The full variable domain, with the rest looked up from reference TRBV18 and TRBJ1-1, is NAGVMQNPRHLVRRRGQEARLRCSPMKGHSHVYWYRQLPEEGLKFMVYLQKENIIDESGMPKERFSAEFPKEGPSILRIQQVVRGDSAAYFCASSPLQGDTEAFFGQGTRLTVV.

The V call is TRBV2, the J call TRBJ1-2; a weak D match, TRBD1 (5 bases). Trimming took 2 bases from V and 3 from J, leaving 13 bases between them. The CDR3 consists of 15 residues. CDR1 and CDR2 (germline): SNHLY, FYNNEI. CDR3 sequence: CASSESGRGDYGYTF. The CDR3 DNA reads as TGTGCCAGCAGTGAATCGGGACGGGGGGACTATGGCTACACCTTC.

This clone was observed a single time. V usage is TRBV9 and J usage is TRBJ2-1; D uncertain. CDR1 is SGDLS and CDR2 is YYNGEE in the germline V gene. V gave up 4 bases and J gave up 0 bases, with 14 bases separating them. The CDR3 runs to 16 residues. As DNA, the CDR3 is TGTGCCAGCAGCCCCACTATACTGAGCTCCTACAATGAGCAGTTCTTC. Amino acid sequence: CASSPTILSSYNEQFF.

V and J are TRBV7-3 and TRBJ1-1, with 7 bases identical to TRBD1. Trimming at V came to 3 bases and at J to 6 bases, leaving 4 bases not matched to a gene. CDR1 and CDR2 (germline): SGHTA, FQGTGA. This CDR3 spans 13 amino acids. CDR3 sequence: CASSFTGVAEAFF. In nucleotides, the CDR3 is TGTGCCAGCAGCTTCACAGGGGTGGCTGAAGCTTTCTTT.

The V gene is TRBV7-2, the J gene TRBJ1-2; 11 bases match TRBD1. There are 14 residues in the CDR3. Germline trimming cut 5 bases from V and 4 bases from J; bases unmatched to any gene: 3. Germline V gives CDR1 SGHTA, CDR2 FQGNSA. The CDR3 sequence is CASSGQGAGYGYTF. CDR3 in DNA: TGTGCCAGCAGCGGACAGGGGGCGGGCTATGGCTACACCTTC.

The chain has TRBV5-6 and TRBJ2-1, with D maybe TRBD2 (6 bases). This CDR3 has 15 residues. Trimming removed 6 bases from V and 0 bases from J, with 13 bases in between. CDR1 and CDR2 from the germline V gene are SGHDT and YYEEEE. The CDR3 nucleotides are TGTGCCAGCACTCCCGACGGGAGCTCCTACAATGAGCAGTTCTTC. It specifies CASTPDGSSYNEQFF.

The V call is TRBV19, the J call TRBJ1-1; D not certain. Trimming removed 7 bases from V and 5 bases from J, with 14 bases in between. This CDR3 region has 13 residues. Per germline, CDR1 LNHDA and CDR2 SQIVND (reference sequence). The CDR3 DNA is TGTGCCAGTATCCCACAGCGGATTACTGAAGCTTTCTTT. This codes for CASIPQRITEAFF.

V is TRBV11-1 and J is TRBJ1-6; 7 nucleotides line up with TRBD1. Germline CDR1 and CDR2: SGHAT and FQDESV (reference sequence). The CDR3 spans 14 residues. J was trimmed by 6 bases and V by 5 bases; bases with no gene match: 4. The CDR3 loop is CASSPRQGNSPLHF. Here the CDR3 DNA reads TGTGCCAGCAGCCCTCGACAGGGTAATTCACCCCTCCACTTT.

This clone has only one observation. The chain joins TRBV25-1 to TRBJ1-3; D gene unclear. CDR1 is MGHDK and CDR2 is SYGVNS in the germline V gene. The V end was cut by 8 bases, the J end by 0 bases, with 8 bases between. This CDR3 comprises 13 residues. The chain's CDR3 is CASAEFSGNTIYF. The CDR3 bases are TGTGCCAGCGCCGAGTTCTCTGGAAACACCATATATTTT.

The chain joins TRBV7-2 to TRBJ2-1; D not certain. The CDR3 consists of 13 residues. Germline CDR1 and CDR2: SGHTA and FQGNSA. Trimming pared 1 base from V and 7 bases from J, leaving 8 bases between. As DNA, the CDR3 is TGTGCCAGCAGCTTAGTACGGTTGAATGAGCAGTTCTTC. Translation gives CASSLVRLNEQFF. Full variable domain (missing parts from reference TRBV7-2 and TRBJ2-1): GAGVSQSPSNKVTEKGKDVELRCDPISGHTALYWYRQSLGQGLEFLIYFQGNSAPDKSGLPSDRFSAERTGGSVSTLTIQRTQQEDSAVYLCASSLVRLNEQFFGPGTRLTVL.

Here the CDR3 DNA reads TGTGCCAGCAGTACAGGCTCCTATAATTCACCCCTCCACTTT. This gives the protein CASSTGSYNSPLHF. This chain joins TRBV6-5 and TRBJ1-6; D perhaps matches TRBD1 (5 bases). Germline assignment: CDR1 MNHEY and CDR2 SVGAGI. V was pared by 5 bases and J by 0 bases, with 5 bases between. This CDR3 comprises 14 residues.

The V and J genes are TRBV4-3 and TRBJ1-2, with TRBD1 matching 7 bases. In germline, CDR1 is LGHNA, CDR2 YSLEER. This CDR3 spans 17 amino acids. V was clipped by 0 bases and J by 4 bases; unmatched bases: 11. DNA of the CDR3: TGCGCCAGCAGCCAAGATAGGGCAGGGGGGATCGGCTATGGCTACACCTTC. It codes for CASSQDRAGGIGYGYTF.

This chain uses TRBV9 with TRBJ2-5, with TRBD2 identical over 9 bases. This CDR3 has 16 amino acids. The J segment lost 1 base and the V segment lost 4 bases, leaving 8 bases of the junction unmatched. Germline V lookup: CDR1 SGDLS, CDR2 YYNGEE. In nucleotides, the CDR3 is TGTGCCAGCAGCCTTCGGACTAGCGAGGGCCAAGAGACCCAGTACTTC. Translation: CASSLRTSEGQETQYF. The full variable domain, with the rest looked up from reference TRBV9 and TRBJ2-5, is DSGVTQTPKHLITATGQRVTLRCSPRSGDLSVYWYQQSLDQGLQFLIQYYNGEERAKGNILERFSAQQFPDLHSELNLSSLELGDSALYFCASSLRTSEGQETQYFGPGTRLLVL.

The rearrangement joins TRBV6-2 or TRBV6-3 to TRBJ2-1; 7 bases line up with TRBD2. CDR1 and CDR2 from the germline V gene are MNHEY and SVGEGT. This CDR3 region has 16 residues. V lost 2 bases, J lost 8 bases, and 12 bases stayed unmatched. CDR3 in DNA: TGTGCCAGCAGTTACGATGGGTCTAGCGGTGGGGATGAGCAGTTCTTC. The encoded protein is CASSYDGSSGGDEQFF.

In its sample, this clone was seen a few times. The chain links TRBV14 to TRBJ1-2; a possible D gene is TRBD1 (6 bases). With 4 bases removed from V and 0 bases from J, the gap between germline ends came to 12 bases. The V gene's germline CDR1 is SGHDN and CDR2 FVKESK. CDR3 length: 15 amino acids. The CDR3 here is CASSRNRVTNYGYTF. The CDR3 DNA reads TGTGCCAGCAGCCGGAACAGGGTCACTAACTATGGCTACACCTTC.

The V gene is TRBV27, the J gene TRBJ1-1, with 7 bases identical to TRBD1. CDR3 size: 13 residues. J gave up 12 bases and V 6 bases, and 13 bases lay outside the gene matches. Germline V CDR1 and CDR2: MNHEY, SMNVEV (reference sequence). This CDR3 is CASRYITGDVTFF. CDR3 nucleotides: TGTGCCAGCAGGTACATCACAGGGGATGTAACTTTCTTT.

The chain uses TRBV19 and TRBJ1-3; no reliable D call. Germline values: CDR1 LNHDA, CDR2 SQIVND (reference sequence). The CDR3 is 15 residues long. Deletions cut 2 bases from V and 1 base from J, with 9 bases between. The CDR3 DNA follows: TGTGCCAGTAGTATAACGGGAAAATCTGGAAACACCATATATTTT. As protein: CASSITGKSGNTIYF.

V usage is TRBV5-6 and J usage is TRBJ1-2; maybe TRBD1 (5 bases). Deletions cut 3 bases from V and 4 bases from J, with 16 bases between. CDR1 and CDR2 from the germline V gene are SGHDT and YYEEEE. The CDR3 is made up of 15 amino acids. Here the CDR3 DNA reads TGTGCCAGCAGCTCATGGACAACTGATGGCTATGGCTACACCTTC. It translates to CASSSWTTDGYGYTF.

This CDR3 is CSVAIAGGSTDTQYF. The CDR3 bases are TGCAGCGTCGCCATAGCGGGGGGCAGCACAGATACGCAGTATTTT. The chain is built from TRBV29-1 and TRBJ2-3; 10 nucleotides line up with TRBD2. With 6 bases clipped from V and 0 bases from J, the junction kept 6 bases outside the gene matches. This CDR3 spans 15 amino acids. The germline gives CDR1 SQVTM, CDR2 ANQGSEA.

V is TRBV27 and J is TRBJ1-2; D ambiguous. CDR1 and CDR2 (germline): MNHEY, SMNVEV (reference sequence). The length of the CDR3 is 13 residues. V lost 3 bases and J lost 7, with 12 bases in between. The CDR3 protein is CASSFLGSGGYTF. The CDR3 region has the DNA TGTGCCAGCAGTTTCCTCGGATCGGGTGGCTACACCTTC.

V gene TRBV19 combines with J gene TRBJ1-1; 9 bases line up with TRBD1. J gave up 5 bases and V 1 base, and 8 bases lay outside the gene matches. CDR3 length: 16 residues. Looked up from germline, CDR1 is LNHDA and CDR2 is SQIVND (reference sequence). CDR3 sequence (DNA): TGTGCCAGTAGTATAGTGGGAGGACAGGGGAAGACTGAAGCTTTCTTT. It codes for CASSIVGGQGKTEAFF.